This TCR beta chain was obtained from a study of cytomegalovirus exposure and HLA in healthy donors. About this clone: Its antigen remains unidentified.

The study's findings and limits: Prior analysis indicated that the majority of TCR beta V segments exhibited productivity approximately 87% or approximately 30% of the time. 87-base-pair reads could not separate some V segments, including TRBV6-2 and TRBV6-3.

PCR employed 60 Vbeta and 13 Jbeta primers. The method was immunoSEQ multiplex PCR; TCRdb's version includes in-frame clones alone and lacks a portion of them. The sample has some 180,000 clones, around 80% seen once. CDR1 SGHDN and CDR2 FVKESK come from the germline V gene. Trimming pared 1 base from V and 3 bases from J, leaving 13 bases between. The CDR3 runs 16 residues. The TCR comes from a girl aged 5-17 years in good health and CMV-seropositive. Sequencing was performed on PBMCs. V and J are TRBV14 and TRBJ2-1; the D gene is possibly TRBD1 (6 bases). This chain's CDR3 is CASSQGRTVGYNEQFF. In DNA, the CDR3 is TGTGCCAGCAGCCAAGGTCGGACAGTCGGCTACAATGAGCAGTTCTTC.